The rows below give T cell receptor beta chains drawn from one sample of a study of OX40 agonist ivuxolimab in advanced cancers. Sequencing was performed with immunoSEQ multiplex PCR; in TCRdb, only in-frame clones are kept and a portion is missing. The sample includes 82,000 or so clones, around 85% of them seen just once. This specimen was CD4+ or CD8+ T cells sorted from blood, taken in a trial of the OX40 agonist ivuxolimab. These receptors originate from an adult with an advanced solid tumor such as melanoma, head and neck, liver or kidney cancer. The CDR3 runs from the conserved cysteine through the conserved F or W. Only some rows state a clone size, as once, few, many or a class for expanded clones.

clone_size v_call cdr3_aa
NA TRBV27 CASRNRANYGYTF
NA TRBV10-3 CAISGSGQFAYEQYF
NA TRBV11-2 CASSPIGRRSSYEQYF
NA TRBV11-2 CASSPRGGVNTEAFF
NA TRBV6-1 CASRPDTGGRETQYF
NA TRBV7-9 CASSSGANVLTF
NA TRBV9 CASSVGPAGVTYEQYF
NA TRBV27 CASSFASEQYF
NA TRBV7-2 CASSLAGDRTHSPLHF
NA TRBV4-2 CASSHISGNTIYF
once TRBV7-2 CASSLVGDGETQYF
NA TRBV6-1 CASSPDRTYGYTF
few TRBV21-1 CASSKDRGPTEAFF
NA TRBV5-1 CASSLTLWGGGTEAFF
NA TRBV2 CASSERGQVGNTGELFF
NA TRBV5-1 CASSQNPTVTYEQYF
NA TRBV11-2 CASSFSGTNNEQFF
NA TRBV11-2 CASSVPGQRAEQYF
NA TRBV6-1 CASSGNREDTQYF
once TRBV6-1 CASSPSGGGTEAFF
NA TRBV28 CASSLRRTGGGYF
NA TRBV11-1 CASSLGRRDTEAFF
once TRBV18 CASSPGQGSTDTQYF
once TRBV5-1 CASSLAQSTDTQYF
NA TRBV7-7 CASSRDRDGEQFF
NA TRBV2 CASSEVRGAGETQYF
NA TRBV5-5 CASSRRGNPSSGANVLTF
NA TRBV29-1 CSVKGIYNEQFF
NA TRBV5-1 CASSLEADTQYF
NA TRBV9 CASSRLQGMNGYTF
NA TRBV6-1 CASSGTPGPLIGGTQYF
once TRBV9 CASSVASGNTIYF
NA TRBV2 CASSVQGAYYGYTF
once TRBV5-4 CASSPAWFMTGELFF
NA TRBV7-9 CASSPQQVDTEAFF
NA TRBV15 CATSRAGVQYF
NA TRBV7-3 CASSPSAAEETQYF
NA TRBV4-1 CASSSGGPGELFF
few TRBV28 CASSPPMYRGQETQYF
NA TRBV5-1 CASSFDLGSGGAYEQYF
NA TRBV30 CAWSVGQLGTKAFF
once TRBV9 CASSVEGMNTEAFF
once TRBV28 CASSPVAVTGGNQPQHF
few TRBV2 CASRDRSYEQYF
NA TRBV27 CASSLARGRNTEAFF
NA TRBV7-2 CASSSGQTMNTEAFF
NA TRBV11-2 CASSFRGLGNTEAFF
NA TRBV6-6 CASRTGQGAYEQYF
NA TRBV6-6 CASRYGQGAEPQHF
NA TRBV6-1 CASIFVKQPQHF
NA TRBV6-1 CASRVYNQPQHF
NA TRBV28 CASSRQGSETQYF
few TRBV5-1 CASSNSYREEKLFF
NA TRBV4-1 CASSRRGDLMQYF
NA TRBV11-2 CASSLVGQANYGYTF
NA TRBV7-2 CASSTRGTGRRGYTF
once TRBV9 CASSVTGSGNTIYF
NA TRBV6-1 CASSVGETQYF
NA TRBV4-1 CASSQEGVVGYTF